This TCR beta chain was captured by sequencing in a study of cytomegalovirus exposure and HLA in healthy donors (dated by TCRdb to 2015 to 2018). About the study as a whole: An earlier analysis of roughly 500 of the donors reported 250 to 350 Gb of sequence data and approximately 120 million unique TCR beta sequences obtained from 180 million or so T cells. A handful of DR-DQ haplotypes were handled as single units for association and clustering because linkage in the cohort was strong. An early release that covered some 640 HLA-typed donors contained approximately 300 gigabases of sequencing data and 75 million to 100 million unique TCR sequences. Alongside the repertoire data, information on donor age, sex, ethnicity and CMV serostatus was compiled. A later genetic analysis took genome-wide SNP genotypes for about three fifths of the 666 donors and used that subset as a discovery cohort. HLA typing covered class I and class II loci at four-digit resolution. The study aimed to test whether cataloging public T cell receptors could reveal signatures of past pathogen exposure. The T cell repertoires of several hundred subjects were profiled by immunosequencing and related to cytomegalovirus serostatus. In a later analysis, previously published TCR beta repertoires from some 640 donors were re-analyzed and high-resolution HLA genotyping was added so that TCR occurrence patterns could be studied. The genetic ancestry cluster associated with self-reported Caucasian donors included roughly four fifths of the roughly 390 genotyped donors. To decide whether each TCR beta V gene segment behaved as functional or pseudogenic, an earlier analysis of nearly 600 of the donors relied on high-throughput TCR beta sequencing. Along with the roughly 700-subject first cohort, a separate validation cohort of roughly 110 different subjects was used. The study combined high-throughput TCR immunosequencing, statistical association of individual TCRs with disease status, and machine learning to predict cytomegalovirus infection status. All discovery cohort repertoires had been generated using a single sequencing platform. On average, over 200,000 unique TCR beta nucleotide sequences were sequenced per donor among 350 to 400 genotyped donors of the cohort, with 15% to 20% of those sequences being non-productive. Rather than using new phenotypic data, the later analysis identified candidate immune exposures from TCR beta sequences and from how often those sequences occurred across donors. Typing coverage differed by locus: A, B, C, DRB1 and DQB1 were typed in about 620-640 donors, DQA1 in about 510, DPA1 in around 580, and DPB1 in around 440. What the study reported, not specific to this receptor: In both the original and validation cohorts, the classifier was reported to diagnose cytomegalovirus status with high specificity and sensitivity. In vitro tests confirmed that a few of the cytomegalovirus-associated TCR beta chains recognize cytomegalovirus antigens. Around 16 rarely observed V segments, including chromosome 9 orphons, were excluded from the earlier analysis of some 590 of the donors because counts were too low. The study listed 150 to 200 TCR beta chains as associated with cytomegalovirus. In a later analysis, HLA-associated TCR beta chains showed more clonal expansion and lower generation probabilities than non-associated chains that were equally common. A further reported finding was that TCR beta sequences accurately predicted the HLA-A and HLA-B alleles for most subjects in the first cohort. According to a later analysis, most CMV-associated TCR beta chains appeared to be HLA-restricted, and the HLA associations seemed to be driven largely by CMV exposure. Across donors, most TCR sequences were observed very rarely, whereas some public TCRs were present in many individuals. It was suggested by the authors that the approach could potentially be generalized to other disease states and immunological phenotypes. A cluster of highly shared sequence variants was judged likely to be a technical artifact of the sequencing pipeline. In a later analysis, the rate of TCR association differed among HLA loci, with DRB1 alleles having the most associated TCRs and HLA-C alleles having the fewest. V-gene and J-gene trimming of TCR beta chains was associated with a missense DCLRE1C variant in a later genetic analysis, and the association was replicated in an independent cohort. Several of the top co-occurrence clusters appeared to be linked to parvovirus B19, influenza, CMV and Epstein-Barr virus, according to a later analysis. Sequencing depth was assumed to be roughly uniform across donors in the presence/absence analyses, though that assumption may not hold. CMV serostatus was the only immune exposure information available for the cohort. Because some donors lacked HLA typing at each locus, the association tests relied only on the typed subset. A later analysis associated about 17,000 TCR beta sequences with specific HLA alleles at a false discovery rate of 0.05. Linkage disequilibrium might explain the correlated functional status among segregating V segments, but an unknown experimental factor could not be excluded. An earlier analysis of several hundred of the donors showed that most TCR beta V segments appeared in productive rearrangements either about 90% or about 30% of the time, which broadly matched IMGT annotations. In a later genetic analysis, fewer N-insertions in productive TCRs were reported among donors in an Asian-associated ancestry cluster than the 666-donor mean. This cohort had only TCR beta chains sequenced, and the lack of alpha or paired-chain data limited which features could be detected. Assigning TCR associations to individual alleles was difficult when HLA alleles, especially DR and DQ, strongly co-occurred.

The library was built by means of the immunoSEQ multiplex PCR assay. The multiplex PCR relied on a mix of 60 forward primers for TCR Vbeta segments and 13 reverse primers for TCR Jbeta segments. A multiplex PCR assay on genomic DNA amplified the CDR3 region of rearranged TCR beta genes. The amplified TCR beta libraries were sequenced on the Illumina HiSeq System as 87-base-pair reads. Concerning the study's data processing: Across the 640 or so repertoires, a later analysis counted about 81 million unique TCR beta chains, some 11 million of which were shared by at least two donors. Raw reads were error-corrected and collapsed into unique sequences with a nearest-neighbor algorithm that merged closely related sequences to remove PCR and sequencing errors. V, D and J gene segments were assigned by aligning CDR3 sequences to IMGT reference sequences. For a sequence to be retained, a match of at least six nucleotides to both a V gene segment and a J gene segment was required. Rearrangements were classified as productive when the CDR3 lacked stop codons and remained in frame with V and J, and all other rearrangements were classified as non-productive. Following IMGT convention, CDR3 was defined as the stretch from the second conserved V-encoded cysteine up to the conserved J-encoded phenylalanine. In an earlier analysis of roughly 580 of the donors, sequences lacking an unambiguous match to a single V gene segment were excluded. An earlier analysis of several hundred of the donors called V segments functional above 56.7% productive rearrangements and segregating when the between-donor standard deviation exceeded 5%. To diagnose cytomegalovirus status from the catalog of TCR beta chain sequences, a statistical classification framework was built. A later analysis assigned V and J genes by comparing TCR nucleotide sequences with IMGT/GENE-DB human TR gene sequences. A later analysis assigned CDR3 sequences and most-parsimonious VDJ recombination scenarios with the TCRdist pipeline. In a later analysis, every TCR beta chain was defined by the combination of its CDR3 amino acid sequence and its V-gene family, and reads without a unique V-gene family were dropped. In a later analysis, several hundred highly shared, low-generation-probability nucleotide sequences were removed to address suspected cross-contamination and a sequencing artifact. In a later analysis, a clonal expansion index for each public chain was calculated from normalized within-repertoire ranks of inferred template counts. Generation probabilities in a later analysis came from a VDJ recombination model fitted to out-of-frame rearrangements, and those results were checked against IGoR. In a later analysis, hypergeometric tests were used to score TCR-TCR, TCR-HLA and TCR-CMV co-occurrence, with a repertoire-size bias correction applied to TCR pairs. To estimate false discovery rates, a later analysis permuted the HLA or CMV assignments 20 times. In a later analysis, co-occurring TCRs were grouped using DBSCAN, with TCRdist sequence similarity added in when clustering inside HLA-allele-positive subsets. Repertoires with fewer than 30,000 or more than 120,000 public chains were left out of co-occurrence clustering, as were about 5 repertoires with anomalous nucleotide sharing. This immuneACCESS table, as held by TCRdb, lists in-frame sequences with V and J called but not all clones. Of the missing ones, under half trace to an unresolved V gene in checked studies; the others have no known cause. V and J calls plus clone size are reproduced from that table; the DNA served to infer D and trimming. The sample contains 100,000 to 150,000 clones, around 80% of them found a single time. The ten biggest clones cover less than 0.25% of the sample.

The cohort comprised more than 550 healthy bone marrow donors. At the time of sampling, all cohort members were nominally healthy, though unrecorded immune exposures were likely present. The donor was CMV seronegative and was included in the group of over 300 seronegative cohort members. Each donor provided a peripheral blood sample, and peripheral blood mononuclear cells were used for TCR beta sequencing. Genomic DNA was extracted from the blood cell samples with the Qiagen DNeasy Blood Extraction Kit. Details on this clone: Its antigen remains unidentified. There are no base qualities to consult, and no much larger clone falls within one base.

The sample taken for sequencing was PBMCs. This receptor was obtained from a man aged 50 or older in good health and CMV-seronegative.

The sequenced DNA is TGTGCCAGCAGTTTTATTAGCGGGGGGTTTTCAAGGTACAATGAGCAGTTCTTC. It specifies CASSFISGGFSRYNEQFF. This receptor chain uses TRBV28 and TRBJ2-1; a stretch of 10 junction bases matches TRBD2. In the germline V gene, CDR1 corresponds to MDHEN and CDR2 to SYDVKM. Its CDR3 holds 18 amino acids, cysteine through phenylalanine. Only the CDR3 DNA is retained, 54 bases long and in frame from the first base. Relative to germline, V is missing 3 bases and J is missing 4 bases, with 12 bases of the junction outside any gene match.